The clone carrying this T cell receptor beta chain was seen ten or more times. The antigen is not known. The data belong to a study of CD8 T cells in ankylosing spondylitis. Study conclusions and caveats: There was a TCR beta motif, made of several highly homologous variants, that appeared characteristic of ankylosing spondylitis blood.

TCRdb analysed the 5' RACE reads with MiXCR anew, one entry per CDR3 protein. Found here are about 90,000 distinct CDR3 sequences, roughly 9% of them singletons; the top ten hold approximately 29%. This CDR3 comprises 17 residues. Trimming took 2 bases from V and 0 from J, leaving 14 bases between them. CDR1 is WSHSY, CDR2 SAAADI, per germline. The chain uses TRBV10-2 and TRBJ2-1; D not certain. The sequence was collected from a male donor with ankylosing spondylitis. The sample consisted of blood, either unsorted or a sorted T cell fraction (not recorded which). CDR3 region: CASSEPHMASSYNEQFF. CDR3 DNA: TGCGCCAGCAGTGAGCCACATATGGCTAGCTCCTACAATGAGCAGTTCTTC.